The source of this T cell receptor (beta chain) is a study of blood T cell repertoires in COVID-19. The table came from immunoSEQ multiplex PCR; TCRdb's copy has only in-frame clones and leaves some out. The sample records more than 110,000 clones, about nine tenths being singletons. Trimming took off 4 bases at V and 4 bases at J, with 13 bases between the two ends. CDR3 length: 15 residues. Germline V gene lookup returns CDR1 SGHTA and CDR2 FQGTGA. The chain links TRBV7-3 to TRBJ2-2, with D possibly TRBD1 on 6 matching bases. This sequence was found in a woman aged 80 or older with acute or convalescent COVID-19. Sequencing was performed on peripheral blood. In DNA, the CDR3 is TGTGCCAGCAGCTCACAGGGATTCGGCACCGGGGAGCTGTTTTTT. It is translated as CASSSQGFGTGELFF.